This is a list of T cell receptor beta chains from one sample in a study of T cells in Graves' hyperthyroidism and ophthalmopathy. One entry per CDR3 protein results from TCRdb running MiXCR on the multiplex PCR reads. In the table there are about 360,000 distinct CDR3 sequences, roughly an eighth of which are singletons. The sequencing sample was made of blood. Source of these receptors: a woman under 30 with Graves' hyperthyroidism. CDR3s include the opening cysteine and the closing phenylalanine or tryptophan. A D gene is named only where the DNA matches it firmly. Each size is how often the clone was seen (once, few, many) or a class if it is expanded.

size	D	V	J	DNA	CDR3
few	-	TRBV29-1	TRBJ2-7	TGCAGCGTGGCGTCGAGTGAGCAGTACTTC	CSVASSEQYF
few	TRBD2	TRBV10-3	TRBJ2-7	TGTGCCATCCGGGTGGGGGGGGCCTACGAGCAGTACTTC	CAIRVGGAYEQYF
many	-	TRBV20-1	TRBJ2-7	TGCAGTGTGGGGGCGCGAAGCTCCTACGAGCAGTACTTC	CSVGARSSYEQYF
many	TRBD1	TRBV20-1	TRBJ2-5	TGCAGTGCTACCTTACAGGGGGCGTTTCAAGAGACCCAGTACTTC	CSATLQGAFQETQYF
many	TRBD1	TRBV2	TRBJ2-7	TGTGCCAGCATAAGAACCGGGACAGGAGCCTACGAGCAGTACTTC	CASIRTGTGAYEQYF
many	TRBD2	TRBV5-1	TRBJ2-7	TGCGCCAGCAGCCCCTCCCTGAGCGGGAGTGGCGAGCAGTACTTC	CASSPSLSGSGEQYF
many	TRBD1	TRBV10-3	TRBJ2-3	TGTGCCATCAGTAAGACAGGGGGCGCGGAGGATACGCAGTATTTT	CAISKTGGAEDTQYF
few	-	TRBV5-4	TRBJ1-2	TGTGCCAGCAGCTTGTTAGAAACGGGGGGCTACACCTTC	CASSLLETGGYTF
few	TRBD1	TRBV19	TRBJ2-5	TGTGCCAGTAGTAGCTTACAGGGGCAGGAGACCCAGTACTTC	CASSSLQGQETQYF
many	-	TRBV20-1	TRBJ2-2	TGCAGTGCTAGTTATGGGACGGGGAACACCGGGGAGCTGTTTTTT	CSASYGTGNTGELFF